Below are 27 T cell receptor beta chains sequenced from a single sample in a study of T cell changes during pregnancy in multiple sclerosis. TCRdb's table, derived via immunoSEQ multiplex PCR, lists solely in-frame clones and lacks some. This table has under 80,000 clones, approximately 94% appearing once. The sequencing used peripheral blood, collected in the third trimester of pregnancy. The receptors originated from a female donor with multiple sclerosis, enrolled in a pregnancy study.

The gene calls are TRBV18 and TRBJ1-2; tentatively, D is TRBD1 (5 bases). The V end lost 0 bases, the J end lost 2 bases, and 10 bases lay between the germline ends. The germline CDR1 and CDR2 sequences are KGHSH and LQKENI. The CDR3 has 15 amino acids. CDR3 sequence: CASSPPMGPNYGYTF. Here the CDR3 DNA reads TGTGCCAGCTCACCACCGATGGGGCCAAACTATGGCTACACCTTC.

This chain links TRBV25-1 with TRBJ1-2; TRBD1 matches at 10 bases. The CDR3 spans 15 residues. J lost 4 bases, V lost 3 bases, and 5 bases had no gene match. The germline V gene has CDR1 MGHDK and CDR2 SYGVNS. The CDR3 nucleotides read TGTGCCAGCAGTGATCGGGACAGGGGAAGCTATGGCTACACCTTC. This encodes CASSDRDRGSYGYTF.

V and J are TRBV6-5 and TRBJ2-7; 10 bases are shared with TRBD2. The CDR3 covers 14 residues. Germline V lookup: CDR1 MNHEY, CDR2 SVGAGI. V was pared by 5 bases and J by 4 bases, with 5 bases of the junction left unmatched. The CDR3 sequence is CASSGPGLAYEQYF. In nucleotides, the CDR3 is TGTGCCAGCAGTGGCCCGGGACTAGCGTACGAGCAGTACTTC.

The DNA for the CDR3 is TGTGCCAGCAGCTCTCAAACAGGAGTCGGACATGGCTACACCTTC. This gives the protein CASSSQTGVGHGYTF. V gene TRBV5-4 combines with J gene TRBJ1-2, with D perhaps TRBD1 (5 bases). V was shortened by 3 bases and J by 6 bases, with 18 bases between the two germline ends. Germline CDR1 reads SGHNT; CDR2 reads YYREEE (reference sequence). The CDR3 is 15 residues long.

This chain connects TRBV30 to TRBJ2-7; TRBD1 matches at 9 bases. Looked up from germline, CDR1 is GTSNPN and CDR2 is SVGIG (reference sequence). This CDR3 is 14 amino acids long. Trimming took 5 bases from V and 4 from J; bases not matched to a gene: 9. Here the CDR3 DNA reads TGTGCCTGGGAAACCCACAGGGGGCAATACGAGCAGTACTTC. Amino acid sequence: CAWETHRGQYEQYF. The full variable domain, with the rest looked up from reference TRBV30 and TRBJ2-7, is SQTIHQWPATLVQPVGSPLSLECTVEGTSNPNLYWYRQAAGRGLQLLFYSVGIGQISSEVPQNLSASRPQDRQFILSSKKLLLSDSGFYLCAWETHRGQYEQYFGPGTRLTVT.

The chain is built from TRBV5-5 and TRBJ2-5; 7 bases are shared with TRBD2. The CDR3 is 14 residues long. Germline V gene lookup returns CDR1 SGHKS and CDR2 YYEKEE (reference sequence). Trimming cost V 5 bases and J 3 bases; bases outside gene matches: 7. The CDR3 region is CASSMGGWEETQYF. CDR3 sequence (DNA): TGTGCCAGCAGTATGGGGGGGTGGGAAGAGACCCAGTACTTC.

The chain carries TRBV9 and TRBJ2-7; 7 nucleotides agree with TRBD1. The CDR3 sequence is 16 residues long. Per the germline V gene, CDR1 is SGDLS and CDR2 is YYNGEE. Trimming took 3 bases from V and 0 from J; bases not matched to a gene: 9. CDR3 sequence (DNA): TGTGCCAGCAGCGCTAAACAGGGGTTGGACTCCTACGAGCAGTACTTC. Amino acids: CASSAKQGLDSYEQYF.

This rearrangement joins TRBV6-1 to TRBJ1-4; TRBD1 aligns across 7 bases. Trimming took 2 bases from V and 8 from J; bases not matched to a gene: 14. The germline V gene has CDR1 MNHNS and CDR2 SASEGT. The CDR3 has 17 amino acids. CDR3 loop: CASSELGQSARNEKLFF. The CDR3 DNA reads as TGTGCCAGCAGTGAACTGGGACAGTCGGCTCGGAACGAAAAACTGTTTTTT.

This rearrangement joins TRBV7-2 to TRBJ1-1, with D possibly being TRBD1 (5 bases). The germline V gene has CDR1 SGHTA and CDR2 FQGNSA. The CDR3 has 13 amino acids. The V gene lost 5 bases and the J gene lost 3 bases, with 10 bases spanning the gap. The CDR3 reads CASSPRQYTEAFF. DNA for the CDR3: TGTGCCAGCAGCCCTCGACAGTACACTGAAGCTTTCTTT.

This clone showed up just once. This chain links TRBV6-6 with TRBJ2-7; 9 nucleotides line up with TRBD1. This CDR3 has 15 residues. The V gene end was trimmed by 2 bases and the J gene end by 4 bases; junction bases not matched to a gene: 6. Germline V gene data show CDR1 as MNHNY and CDR2 as SVGAGI (reference sequence). CDR3 residues: CASSYLGQGPYEQYF. CDR3 nucleotides: TGTGCCAGCAGTTACCTTGGACAGGGGCCTTACGAGCAGTACTTC.

The chain has TRBV18 and TRBJ1-5; 7 nucleotides match TRBD1. In germline, CDR1 is KGHSH, CDR2 LQKENI. The CDR3 runs 18 residues. The J segment lost 4 bases and the V segment lost 3 bases, leaving 15 bases of the junction unmatched. This CDR3 reads CASSPLPLTGNLNQPQHF. CDR3 nucleotides: TGTGCCAGCTCACCTCTCCCTTTGACAGGGAATTTAAATCAGCCCCAGCATTTT.

The chain is built from TRBV5-4 and TRBJ1-4; TRBD1 agrees at 8 bases. The CDR3 is made up of 14 amino acids. The trim removed 4 bases at V and 8 bases at J, leaving 7 bases unmatched. Germline V lookup: CDR1 SGHNT, CDR2 YYREEE (reference sequence). CDR3 bases: TGTGCCAGCAGCCTGACAGGGGCCGGGGAAAAACTGTTTTTT. This codes for CASSLTGAGEKLFF.

The V gene is TRBV5-5, the J gene TRBJ1-1, with a possible D match to TRBD1 (6 bases). The CDR3 runs 14 residues. V lost 0 bases and J 6 bases, leaving 12 bases between the germline ends. CDR1 is SGHKS, CDR2 YYEKEE, per germline (reference sequence). CDR3 in amino acids: CASSLDYRESEAFF. Here the CDR3 DNA reads TGTGCCAGCAGCTTGGACTACAGGGAATCTGAAGCTTTCTTT.

The chain has TRBV7-3 and TRBJ1-5; maybe TRBD1 (6 bases). Germline V gene data show CDR1 as SGHTA and CDR2 as FQGTGA. The CDR3 sequence is 13 residues long. The V end was cut by 5 bases, the J end by 5 bases, with 10 bases between. The CDR3 bases are TGTGCCAGCAGCATACAGGGCGATCAGCCCCAGCATTTT. Translated: CASSIQGDQPQHF.

The V call is TRBV30, the J call TRBJ2-1, with 9 bases matching TRBD2. Germline CDR1 reads GTSNPN; CDR2 reads SVGIG (reference sequence). The CDR3 is 15 residues long. V was clipped by 0 bases and J by 9 bases; unmatched bases: 9. CDR3 amino acids: CAWSVASGGIGEQFF. CDR3 DNA sequence: TGTGCCTGGAGTGTCGCGAGCGGGGGGATTGGTGAGCAGTTCTTC. Variable domain in full (rest from reference TRBV30 and TRBJ2-1): SQTIHQWPATLVQPVGSPLSLECTVEGTSNPNLYWYRQAAGRGLQLLFYSVGIGQISSEVPQNLSASRPQDRQFILSSKKLLLSDSGFYLCAWSVASGGIGEQFFGPGTRLTVL.

The chain has TRBV15 and TRBJ1-1; tentative D call: TRBD1 (6 bases). V shed 1 base and J shed 2 bases, with 14 bases lying between them. Germline V gene sequence: CDR1 LNHNV, CDR2 YYDKDF (reference sequence). The CDR3 runs 16 residues. CDR3 nucleotides: TGTGCCACCAGCAGAGGGGACACACTGGTTAACACTGAAGCTTTCTTT. As protein: CATSRGDTLVNTEAFF.

This clone was seen only once. The chain is built from TRBV11-2 and TRBJ1-2, with D possibly matching TRBD1 (5 bases). Trimming pared 6 bases from V and 6 bases from J, leaving 11 bases between. CDR1 SGHAT and CDR2 FQNNGV come from the germline V gene. The CDR3 totals 12 residues. The CDR3 DNA is TGTGCCAGCAGGCCACCGGGGGATGGCTACACCTTC. It codes for CASRPPGDGYTF.

The chain couples TRBV7-3 to TRBJ1-3; 7 bases are shared with TRBD1. Losses at the gene ends were 8 bases for V and 2 bases for J; bases not matched to a gene: 3. The germline CDR1 and CDR2 sequences are SGHTA and FQGTGA. The CDR3 spans 13 residues. CDR3 nucleotides: TGTGCCAGCGCCGACAGGGCTGGAAACACCATATATTTT. This encodes CASADRAGNTIYF.

The CDR3 DNA follows: TGTGCCAGCAGCTTAAGGAGGATGAACACTGAAGCTTTCTTT. As protein: CASSLRRMNTEAFF. The gene calls are TRBV7-2 and TRBJ1-1; D is ambiguous. Trimming stripped 2 bases from V and 0 bases from J, with 7 bases between. The CDR3 contains 14 residues. Per germline, CDR1 SGHTA and CDR2 FQGNSA.

The rearrangement joins TRBV7-3 to TRBJ2-2; D is unresolved. Germline loops: CDR1 SGHTA, CDR2 FQGTGA. The V and J ends lost 2 bases and 5 bases respectively, with 6 bases between them. CDR3 length: 13 amino acids. The CDR3 spells CASSLGPTGELFF. CDR3 bases: TGTGCCAGCAGCTTAGGGCCAACCGGGGAGCTGTTTTTT.

The gene calls are TRBV7-2 and TRBJ2-5; D might be TRBD1 (6 bases). Trimming took 5 bases from V and 2 from J, leaving 15 bases between them. Germline CDR1 and CDR2: SGHTA and FQGNSA. This CDR3 has 15 amino acids. For the CDR3, the DNA is TGTGCCAGCAGCCTAAGGGGGAATACTCAAGAGACCCAGTACTTC. Its translation: CASSLRGNTQETQYF.

J is TRBJ2-1 and V is TRBV5-1; TRBD1 matches 10 bases. Germline V CDR1 and CDR2: SGHRS, YFSETQ. V gave up 7 bases and J gave up 8 bases; unmatched junction bases: 15. This CDR3 is 16 amino acids long. The CDR3 DNA reads as TGCGCCAGCTCCCCATTCTCCGGGACAGGGGCCGATGAGCAGTTCTTC. It is translated as CASSPFSGTGADEQFF.

The count of this clone is one. This sequence joins TRBV9 and TRBJ1-6; tentative D call: TRBD1 (5 bases). Per the germline V gene, CDR1 is SGDLS and CDR2 is YYNGEE. Trimming stripped 4 bases from V and 4 bases from J, with 9 bases between. This CDR3 is 14 amino acids long. Written as DNA, the CDR3 is TGTGCCAGCAGCCTCAGGGTTTATAATTCACCCCTCCACTTT. It encodes CASSLRVYNSPLHF.

This clone has only one observation. The chain is built from TRBV7-2 and TRBJ2-7; the match to TRBD1 covers 12 bases. Trimming took 5 bases from V and 3 from J; bases not matched to a gene: 5. The CDR3 is 15 residues long. CDR1 is SGHTA and CDR2 is FQGNSA in the germline V gene. DNA of the CDR3: TGTGCCAGCAGCCTCGGGACAGGGGGCATCTACGAGCAGTACTTC. Translating gives CASSLGTGGIYEQYF.

The chain carries TRBV10-3 and TRBJ1-1, with D unclear. The CDR3 has 14 amino acids. The V gene lost 3 bases and the J gene lost 1 base, with 9 bases spanning the gap. Germline values: CDR1 ENHRY, CDR2 SYGVKD. The CDR3 bases are TGTGCCATCAGTGATCCCGGGTGGAACACTGAAGCTTTCTTT. Its protein is CAISDPGWNTEAFF.

The chain has TRBV12-5 and TRBJ2-7, with 11 nucleotides matching TRBD2. The junction had 2 bases not matched to a gene; V was cut back by 2 bases and J by 2 bases. The length of the CDR3 is 15 residues. Germline V lookup: CDR1 LGHNT, CDR2 FRNRAP. As DNA, the CDR3 is TGTGCTAGTGGTTTGTATAGCGGGGGGGCCTACGAGCAGTACTTC. Translation gives CASGLYSGGAYEQYF.

This clone occurred once. This chain joins TRBV9 and TRBJ1-2; possible D gene TRBD1, 5 bases. The CDR3 loop spans 15 amino acids. V lost 0 bases to trimming and J lost 1 base, with 10 bases between them. CDR1 is SGDLS and CDR2 is YYNGEE in the germline V gene. The CDR3 DNA follows: TGTGCCAGCAGCGTAGGGACAAACCTTAACTATGGCTACACCTTC. The encoded protein is CASSVGTNLNYGYTF.